This T cell receptor beta chain was recorded in a study of blood T cells in healthy people across ages. A sample-barcoded 5' primer and a J-beta primer mix were used in a second PCR of roughly 7 to 12 cycles. Each CDR3 protein gets one entry after TCRdb re-called the 5' RACE reads with MiXCR. The data hold over a million distinct CDR3 sequences, with approximately 42% observed a single time. This clonotype was seen a few times. The CDR3 sequence is 13 residues long. The chain carries TRBV12-3 or TRBV12-4 and TRBJ2-4; D might be TRBD1 or TRBD2, each matching 6 bases. The DNA end favors TRBJ2-7, so the J call may be wrong. Sequenced material: blood. This clonotype was obtained from a woman between 18 and 30 years old in good health. The CDR3 sequence: CASSSRGAREQYF. The CDR3 DNA reads as TGTGCCAGCAGTTCTAGGGGGGCGCGCGAGCAGTACTTC.